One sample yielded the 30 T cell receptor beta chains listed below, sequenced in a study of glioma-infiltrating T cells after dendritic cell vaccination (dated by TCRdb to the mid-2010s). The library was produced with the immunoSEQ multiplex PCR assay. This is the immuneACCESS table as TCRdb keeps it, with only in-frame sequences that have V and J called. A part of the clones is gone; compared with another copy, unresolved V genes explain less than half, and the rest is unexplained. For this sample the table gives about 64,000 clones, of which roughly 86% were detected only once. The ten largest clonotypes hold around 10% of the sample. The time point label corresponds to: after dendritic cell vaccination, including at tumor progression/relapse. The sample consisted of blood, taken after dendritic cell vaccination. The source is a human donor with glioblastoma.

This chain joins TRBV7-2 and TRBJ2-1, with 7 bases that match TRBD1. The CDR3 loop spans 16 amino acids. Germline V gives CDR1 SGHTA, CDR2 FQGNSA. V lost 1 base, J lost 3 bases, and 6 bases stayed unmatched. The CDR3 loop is CASSLDRDRFYNEQFF. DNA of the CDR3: TGTGCCAGCAGCTTAGACCGGGACAGATTCTACAATGAGCAGTTCTTC.

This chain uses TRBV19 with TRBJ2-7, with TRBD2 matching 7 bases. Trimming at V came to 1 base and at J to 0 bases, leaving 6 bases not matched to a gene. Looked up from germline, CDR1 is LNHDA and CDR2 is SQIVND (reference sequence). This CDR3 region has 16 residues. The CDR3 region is CASSIGASGSSYEQYF. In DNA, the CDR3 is TGTGCCAGTAGTATAGGGGCTAGCGGAAGCTCCTACGAGCAGTACTTC.

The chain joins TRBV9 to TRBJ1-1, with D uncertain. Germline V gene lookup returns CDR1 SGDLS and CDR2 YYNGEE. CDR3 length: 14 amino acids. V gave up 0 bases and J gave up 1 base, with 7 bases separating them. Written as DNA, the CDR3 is TGTGCCAGCAGCGTAGCACACCAGAACACTGAAGCTTTCTTT. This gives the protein CASSVAHQNTEAFF. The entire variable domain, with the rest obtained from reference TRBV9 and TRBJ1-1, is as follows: DSGVTQTPKHLITATGQRVTLRCSPRSGDLSVYWYQQSLDQGLQFLIQYYNGEERAKGNILERFSAQQFPDLHSELNLSSLELGDSALYFCASSVAHQNTEAFFGQGTRLTVV.

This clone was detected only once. CDR3 loop: CASSWGQRLNTEAFF. CDR3 nucleotide sequence: TGTGCCAGCAGTTGGGGACAGCGGTTGAACACTGAAGCTTTCTTT. The rearrangement links TRBV6-5 to TRBJ1-1; 7 bases agree with TRBD1. Germline CDR1 MNHEY, CDR2 SVGAGI. The length of the CDR3 is 15 residues. Unmatched junction bases numbered 5, after V lost 4 bases and J lost 0 bases.

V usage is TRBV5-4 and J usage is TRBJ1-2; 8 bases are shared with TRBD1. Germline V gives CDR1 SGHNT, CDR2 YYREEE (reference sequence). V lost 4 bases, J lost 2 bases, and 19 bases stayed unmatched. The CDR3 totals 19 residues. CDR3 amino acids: CASSLGRHNRDRTNYGYTF. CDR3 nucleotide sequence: TGTGCCAGCAGCCTGGGAAGACATAATAGGGACAGGACGAACTATGGCTACACCTTC.

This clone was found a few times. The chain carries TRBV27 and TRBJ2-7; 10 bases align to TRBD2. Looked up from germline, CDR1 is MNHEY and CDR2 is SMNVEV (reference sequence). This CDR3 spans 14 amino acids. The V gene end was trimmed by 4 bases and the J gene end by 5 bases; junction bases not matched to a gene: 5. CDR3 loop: CASSSRLAGNEQYF. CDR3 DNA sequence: TGTGCCAGCAGTTCTAGACTAGCGGGTAACGAGCAGTACTTC.

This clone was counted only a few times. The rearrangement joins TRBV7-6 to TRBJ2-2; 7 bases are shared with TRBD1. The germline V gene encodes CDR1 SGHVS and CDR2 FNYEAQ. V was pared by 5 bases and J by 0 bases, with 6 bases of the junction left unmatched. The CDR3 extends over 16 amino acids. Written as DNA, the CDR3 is TGTGCCAGCAGCGCTAGACAGGGTACGAACACCGGGGAGCTGTTTTTT. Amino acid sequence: CASSARQGTNTGELFF.

CDR3 nucleotides: TGTGCCAGCAGCCCTTGGAGAGCTAGCACAGATACGCAGTATTTT. It encodes CASSPWRASTDTQYF. V is TRBV13 and J is TRBJ2-3; D gene unclear. The CDR3 loop spans 15 amino acids. Trimming shortened V by 5 bases and J by 0 bases, and 12 bases separated the two germline ends. Germline V CDR1 and CDR2: PRHDT, FYEKMQ (reference sequence).

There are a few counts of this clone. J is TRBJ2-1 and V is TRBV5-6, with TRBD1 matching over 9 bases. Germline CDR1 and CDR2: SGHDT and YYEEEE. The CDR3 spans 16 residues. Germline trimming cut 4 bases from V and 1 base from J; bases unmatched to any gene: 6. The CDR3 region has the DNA TGTGCCAGCAGCGCCCCACAGGGGGCATCCTACAATGAGCAGTTCTTC. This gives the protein CASSAPQGASYNEQFF. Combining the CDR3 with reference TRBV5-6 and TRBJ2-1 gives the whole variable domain DAGVTQSPTHLIKTRGQQVTLRCSPKSGHDTVSWYQQALGQGPQFIFQYYEEEERQRGNFPDRFSGHQFPNYSSELNVNALLLGDSALYLCASSAPQGASYNEQFFGPGTRLTVL.

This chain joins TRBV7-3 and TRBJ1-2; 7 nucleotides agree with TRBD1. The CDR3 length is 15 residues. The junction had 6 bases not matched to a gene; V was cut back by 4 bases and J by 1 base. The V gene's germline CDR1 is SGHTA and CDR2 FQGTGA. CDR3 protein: CASSSRDSGNYGYTF. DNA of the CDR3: TGTGCCAGCAGCTCCCGGGACAGCGGTAACTATGGCTACACCTTC.

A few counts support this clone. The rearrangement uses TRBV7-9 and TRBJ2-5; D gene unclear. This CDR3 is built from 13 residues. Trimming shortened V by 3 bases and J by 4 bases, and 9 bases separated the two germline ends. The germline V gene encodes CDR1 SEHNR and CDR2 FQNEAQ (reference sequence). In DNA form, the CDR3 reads TGTGCCAGCAGCTTCTTCAGGTCAGAGACCCAGTACTTC. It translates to CASSFFRSETQYF.

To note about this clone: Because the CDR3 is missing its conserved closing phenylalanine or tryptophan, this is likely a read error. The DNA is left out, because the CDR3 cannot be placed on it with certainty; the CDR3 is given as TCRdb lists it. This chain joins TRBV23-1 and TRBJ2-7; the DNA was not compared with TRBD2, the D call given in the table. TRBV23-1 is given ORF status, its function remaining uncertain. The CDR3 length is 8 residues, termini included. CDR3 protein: CASSQSLL.

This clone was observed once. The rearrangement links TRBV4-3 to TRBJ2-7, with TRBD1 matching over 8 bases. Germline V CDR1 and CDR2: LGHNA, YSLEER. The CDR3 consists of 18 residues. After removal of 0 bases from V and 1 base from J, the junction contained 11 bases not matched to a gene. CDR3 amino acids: CASSQESGSQGASYEQYF. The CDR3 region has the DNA TGCGCCAGCAGCCAAGAATCAGGTTCCCAGGGGGCGTCCTACGAGCAGTACTTC.

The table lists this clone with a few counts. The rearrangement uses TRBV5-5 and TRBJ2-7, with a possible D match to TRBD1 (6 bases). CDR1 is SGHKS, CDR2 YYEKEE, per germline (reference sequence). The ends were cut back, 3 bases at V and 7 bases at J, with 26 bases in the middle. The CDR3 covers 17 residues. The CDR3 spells CASSYGQPQTTPREQYF. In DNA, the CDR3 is TGTGCCAGCAGCTACGGACAGCCACAAACAACTCCTCGGGAGCAGTACTTC.

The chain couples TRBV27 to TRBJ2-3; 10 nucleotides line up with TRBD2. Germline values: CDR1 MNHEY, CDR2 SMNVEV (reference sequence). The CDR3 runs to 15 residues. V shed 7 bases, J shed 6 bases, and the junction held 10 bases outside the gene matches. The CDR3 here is CASTSGRALVDTQYF. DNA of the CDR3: TGTGCCAGCACCAGCGGGAGGGCCCTCGTGGATACGCAGTATTTT.

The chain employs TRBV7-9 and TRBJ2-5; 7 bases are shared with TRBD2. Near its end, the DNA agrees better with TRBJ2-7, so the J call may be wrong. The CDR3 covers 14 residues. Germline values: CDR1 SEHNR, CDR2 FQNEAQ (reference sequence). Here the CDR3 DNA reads TGTGCCAGCAGATATTCTTCCGGGGGGTACGAGCAGTACTTC. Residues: CASRYSSGGYEQYF.

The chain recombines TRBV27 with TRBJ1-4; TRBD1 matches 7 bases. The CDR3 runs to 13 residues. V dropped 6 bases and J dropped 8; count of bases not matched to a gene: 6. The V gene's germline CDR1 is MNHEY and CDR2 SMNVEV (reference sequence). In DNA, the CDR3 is TGTGCCAGCAGAGACAGGGAGAACGAAAAACTGTTTTTT. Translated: CASRDRENEKLFF.

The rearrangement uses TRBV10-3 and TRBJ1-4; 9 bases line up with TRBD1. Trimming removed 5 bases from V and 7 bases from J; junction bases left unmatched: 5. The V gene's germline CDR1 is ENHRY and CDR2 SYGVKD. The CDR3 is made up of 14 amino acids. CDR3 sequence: CAISPGQGREKLFF. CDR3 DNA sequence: TGTGCCATCAGTCCGGGACAGGGCCGTGAAAAACTGTTTTTT.

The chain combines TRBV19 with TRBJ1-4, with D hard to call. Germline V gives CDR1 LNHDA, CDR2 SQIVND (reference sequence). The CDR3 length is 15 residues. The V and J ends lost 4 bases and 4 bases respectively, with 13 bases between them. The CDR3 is CASSTTLRGNEKLFF. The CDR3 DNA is TGTGCCAGTAGTACTACCCTCCGGGGTAATGAAAAACTGTTTTTT.

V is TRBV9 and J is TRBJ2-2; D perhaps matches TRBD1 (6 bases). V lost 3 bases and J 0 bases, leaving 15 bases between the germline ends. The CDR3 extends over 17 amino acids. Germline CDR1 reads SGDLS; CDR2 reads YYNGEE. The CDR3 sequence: CASSAIGQTSNTGELFF. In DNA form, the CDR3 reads TGTGCCAGCAGCGCCATCGGACAGACGTCGAACACCGGGGAGCTGTTTTTT.

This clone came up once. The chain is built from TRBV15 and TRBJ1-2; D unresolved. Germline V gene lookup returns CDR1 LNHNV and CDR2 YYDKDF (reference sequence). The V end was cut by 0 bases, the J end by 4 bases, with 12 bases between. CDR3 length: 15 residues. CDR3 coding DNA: TGTGCCACCAGCAGAGATAGCCAATCTCTCTATGGCTACACCTTC. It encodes CATSRDSQSLYGYTF.

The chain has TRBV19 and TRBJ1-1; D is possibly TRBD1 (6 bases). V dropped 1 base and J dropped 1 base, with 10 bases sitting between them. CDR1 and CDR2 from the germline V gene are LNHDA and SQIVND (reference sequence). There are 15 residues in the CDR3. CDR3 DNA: TGTGCCAGTAGTATAGGACAGGCCAGGAACACTGAAGCTTTCTTT. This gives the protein CASSIGQARNTEAFF. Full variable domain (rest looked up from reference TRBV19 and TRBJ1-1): DGGITQSPKYLFRKEGQNVTLSCEQNLNHDAMYWYRQDPGQGLRLIYYSQIVNDFQKGDIAEGYSVSREKKESFPLTVTSAQKNPTAFYLCASSIGQARNTEAFFGQGTRLTVV.

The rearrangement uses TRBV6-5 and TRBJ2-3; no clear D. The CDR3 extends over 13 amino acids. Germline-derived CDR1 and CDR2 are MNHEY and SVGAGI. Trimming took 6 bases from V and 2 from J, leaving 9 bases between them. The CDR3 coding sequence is TGTGCCAGCAGAAAACTCTTCACAGATACGCAGTATTTT. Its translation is CASRKLFTDTQYF.

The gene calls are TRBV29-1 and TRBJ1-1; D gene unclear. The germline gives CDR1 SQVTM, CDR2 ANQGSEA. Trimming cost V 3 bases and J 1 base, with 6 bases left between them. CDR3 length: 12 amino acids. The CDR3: CSVDAENTEAFF. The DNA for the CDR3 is TGCAGCGTTGACGCAGAGAACACTGAAGCTTTCTTT.

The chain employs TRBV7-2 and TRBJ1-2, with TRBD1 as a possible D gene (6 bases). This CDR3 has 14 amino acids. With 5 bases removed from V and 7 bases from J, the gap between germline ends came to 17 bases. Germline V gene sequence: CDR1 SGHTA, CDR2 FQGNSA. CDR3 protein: CASSPKGGLSGYTF. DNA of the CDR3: TGTGCCAGCAGCCCCAAAGGGGGTTTAAGTGGCTACACCTTC. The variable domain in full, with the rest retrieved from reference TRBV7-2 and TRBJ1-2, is GAGVSQSPSNKVTEKGKDVELRCDPISGHTALYWYRQSLGQGLEFLIYFQGNSAPDKSGLPSDRFSAERTGGSVSTLTIQRTQQEDSAVYLCASSPKGGLSGYTFGSGTRLTVV.

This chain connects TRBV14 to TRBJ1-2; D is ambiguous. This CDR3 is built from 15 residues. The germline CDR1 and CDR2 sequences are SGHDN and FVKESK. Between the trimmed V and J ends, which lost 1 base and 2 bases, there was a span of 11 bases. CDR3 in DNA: TGTGCCAGCAGCCAAGGATGGGAGGGCAACTATGGCTACACCTTC. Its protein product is CASSQGWEGNYGYTF.

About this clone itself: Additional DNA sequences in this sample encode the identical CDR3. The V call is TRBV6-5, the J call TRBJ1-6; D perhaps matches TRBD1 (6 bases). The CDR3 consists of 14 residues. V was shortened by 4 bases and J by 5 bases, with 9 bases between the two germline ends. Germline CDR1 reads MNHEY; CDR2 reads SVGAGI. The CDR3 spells CASSWTANNSPLHF. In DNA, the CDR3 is TGTGCCAGCAGTTGGACAGCCAATAATTCACCCCTCCACTTT.

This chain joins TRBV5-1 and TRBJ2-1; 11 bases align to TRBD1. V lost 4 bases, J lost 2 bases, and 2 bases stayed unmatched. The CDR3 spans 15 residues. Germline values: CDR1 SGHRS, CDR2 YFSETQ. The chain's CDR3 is CASSADRGPYNEQFF. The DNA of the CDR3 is TGCGCCAGCAGCGCGGACAGGGGGCCCTACAATGAGCAGTTCTTC.

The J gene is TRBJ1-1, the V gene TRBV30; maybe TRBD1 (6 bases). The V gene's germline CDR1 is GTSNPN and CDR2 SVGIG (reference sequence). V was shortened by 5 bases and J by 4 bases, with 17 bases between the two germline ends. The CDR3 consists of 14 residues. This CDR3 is CAWGRQASFTEAFF. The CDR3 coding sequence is TGTGCCTGGGGGAGACAGGCGTCATTCACTGAAGCTTTCTTT.

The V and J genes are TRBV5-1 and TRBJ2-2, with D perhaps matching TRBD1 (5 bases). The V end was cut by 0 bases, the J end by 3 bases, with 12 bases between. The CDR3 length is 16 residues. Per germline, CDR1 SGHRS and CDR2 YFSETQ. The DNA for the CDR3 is TGCGCCAGCAGCTTGGTCCCAGGGTTGGACACCGGGGAGCTGTTTTTT. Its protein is CASSLVPGLDTGELFF.